The 5 T cell receptor beta chains given below trace back to one sample, sequenced in a study of blood T cell repertoires in COVID-19. Method: immunoSEQ multiplex PCR; TCRdb's copy keeps in-frame clones and lacks some. The sample records over 25,000 clones, roughly 90% being singletons. The sample was peripheral blood. The receptors stem from a man between 65 and 85 years old with active or convalescent COVID-19.

This clone was seen just once. V usage is TRBV19 and J usage is TRBJ2-5, with TRBD1 matching over 8 bases. Trimming at V came to 5 bases and at J to 7 bases, leaving 9 bases not matched to a gene. The germline V gene has CDR1 LNHDA and CDR2 SQIVND (reference sequence). CDR3 size: 14 residues. This CDR3 is CASSADRGDGTQYF. Written as DNA, the CDR3 is TGTGCCAGTAGTGCTGACAGGGGTGACGGGACCCAGTACTTC.

The V gene is TRBV25-1, the J gene TRBJ1-1, with 7 bases lining up with TRBD1. The CDR3 sequence is 17 residues long. V was clipped by 0 bases and J by 1 base; unmatched bases: 8. CDR1 is MGHDK, CDR2 SYGVNS, per germline. For the CDR3, the DNA is TGTGCCAGCAGTGAATATGGAAGGGGGCCGGGGAACACTGAAGCTTTCTTT. Encoded protein: CASSEYGRGPGNTEAFF.

CDR3 residues: CASDRGTDTQYF. In DNA form, the CDR3 reads TGTGCCAGCGACAGAGGCACAGATACGCAGTATTTT. The chain is built from TRBV6-6 and TRBJ2-3, with D perhaps TRBD1 (5 bases). Germline V gene sequence: CDR1 MNHNY, CDR2 SVGAGI (reference sequence). This CDR3 has 12 residues. V lost 8 bases and J lost 1, with 7 bases in between.

This rearrangement joins TRBV28 to TRBJ1-1; D is unclear. The CDR3 spans 14 residues. V lost 2 bases to trimming and J lost 1 base, with 8 bases between them. Germline CDR1 reads MDHEN; CDR2 reads SYDVKM. The DNA for the CDR3 is TGTGCCAGCAGTTTAACACCACGGAACACTGAAGCTTTCTTT. Its translation: CASSLTPRNTEAFF.

The V and J genes are TRBV5-8 and TRBJ1-1; possible D gene TRBD1, 5 bases. CDR3 length: 14 residues. From germline, CDR1 is SGHTS and CDR2 YDEGEE. V lost 4 bases to trimming and J lost 0 bases, with 10 bases between them. The CDR3 protein is CASSISTVNTEAFF. CDR3 DNA: TGTGCCAGCAGCATATCGACAGTGAACACTGAAGCTTTCTTT.